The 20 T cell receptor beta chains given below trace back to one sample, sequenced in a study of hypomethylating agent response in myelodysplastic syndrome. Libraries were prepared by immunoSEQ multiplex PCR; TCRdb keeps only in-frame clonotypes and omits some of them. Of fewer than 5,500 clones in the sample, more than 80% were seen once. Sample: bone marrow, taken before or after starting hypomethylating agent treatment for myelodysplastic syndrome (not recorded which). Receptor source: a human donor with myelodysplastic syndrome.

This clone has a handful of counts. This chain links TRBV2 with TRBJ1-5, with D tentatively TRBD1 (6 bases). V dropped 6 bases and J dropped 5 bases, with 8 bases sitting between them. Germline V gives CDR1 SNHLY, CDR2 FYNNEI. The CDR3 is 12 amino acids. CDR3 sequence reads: CASRNRDQPQHF. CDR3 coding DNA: TGTGCCAGCAGGAACAGGGATCAGCCCCAGCATTTT.

The CDR3 DNA is TGTGCCAGCTCCGGACAGCCGAACACTGAAGCTTTCTTT. This codes for CASSGQPNTEAFF. This rearrangement joins TRBV18 to TRBJ1-1; possibly TRBD1 for D (6 bases). From germline, CDR1 is KGHSH and CDR2 LQKENI. This CDR3 is built from 13 residues. V was pared by 6 bases and J by 1 base, with 9 bases between.

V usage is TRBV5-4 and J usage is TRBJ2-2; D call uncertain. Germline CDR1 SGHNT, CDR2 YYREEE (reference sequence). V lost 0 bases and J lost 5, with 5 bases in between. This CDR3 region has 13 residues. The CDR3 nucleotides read TGTGCCAGCAGCTTGGCCGGGACCGGGGAGCTGTTTTTT. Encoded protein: CASSLAGTGELFF.

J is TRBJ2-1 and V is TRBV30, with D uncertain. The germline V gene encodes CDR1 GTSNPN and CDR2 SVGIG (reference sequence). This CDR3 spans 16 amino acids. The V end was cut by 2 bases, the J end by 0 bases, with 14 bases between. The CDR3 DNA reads TGTGCCTGGAGTTTAGGCTACTCGAGCTCCTACAATGAGCAGTTCTTC. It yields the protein CAWSLGYSSSYNEQFF.

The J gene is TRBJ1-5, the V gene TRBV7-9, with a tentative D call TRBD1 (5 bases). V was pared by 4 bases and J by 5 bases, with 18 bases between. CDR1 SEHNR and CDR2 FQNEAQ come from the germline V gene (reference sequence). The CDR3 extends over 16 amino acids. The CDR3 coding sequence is TGTGCCAGCAGCTCCGGGTCCGGGGGAGGAGATCAGCCCCAGCATTTT. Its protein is CASSSGSGGGDQPQHF.

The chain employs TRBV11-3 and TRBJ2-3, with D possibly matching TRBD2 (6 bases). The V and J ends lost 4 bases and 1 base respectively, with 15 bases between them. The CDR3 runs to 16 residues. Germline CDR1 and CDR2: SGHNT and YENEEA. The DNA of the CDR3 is TGTGCCAGCAGCTCGACACGGGAGCCAGGCACAGATACGCAGTATTTT. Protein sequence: CASSSTREPGTDTQYF.

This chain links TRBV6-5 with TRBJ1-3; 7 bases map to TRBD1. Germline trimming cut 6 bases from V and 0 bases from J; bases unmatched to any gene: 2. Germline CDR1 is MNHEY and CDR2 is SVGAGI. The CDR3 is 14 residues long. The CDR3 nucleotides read TGTGCCAGCAGCGGGACAGACTCTGGAAACACCATATATTTT. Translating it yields CASSGTDSGNTIYF.

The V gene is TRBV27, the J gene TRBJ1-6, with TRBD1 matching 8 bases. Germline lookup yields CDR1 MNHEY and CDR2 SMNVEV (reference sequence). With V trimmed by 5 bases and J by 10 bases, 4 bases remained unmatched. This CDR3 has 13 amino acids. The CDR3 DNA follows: TGTGCCAGCAGTGGACAGGGAGAATCACCCCTCCACTTT. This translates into CASSGQGESPLHF.

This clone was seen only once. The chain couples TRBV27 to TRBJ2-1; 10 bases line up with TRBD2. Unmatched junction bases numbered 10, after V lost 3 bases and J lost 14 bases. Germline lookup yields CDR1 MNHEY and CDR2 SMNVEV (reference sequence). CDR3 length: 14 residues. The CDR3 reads CASSLKQRGGFKFF. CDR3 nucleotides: TGTGCCAGCAGTTTGAAGCAGCGGGGGGGATTTAAGTTCTTC.

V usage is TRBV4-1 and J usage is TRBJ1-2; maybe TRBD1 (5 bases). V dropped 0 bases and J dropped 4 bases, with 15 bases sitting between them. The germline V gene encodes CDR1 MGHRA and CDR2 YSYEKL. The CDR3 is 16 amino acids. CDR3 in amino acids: CASSQEAMLGLYGYTF. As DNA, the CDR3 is TGCGCCAGCAGCCAAGAAGCAATGTTGGGGCTCTATGGCTACACCTTC.

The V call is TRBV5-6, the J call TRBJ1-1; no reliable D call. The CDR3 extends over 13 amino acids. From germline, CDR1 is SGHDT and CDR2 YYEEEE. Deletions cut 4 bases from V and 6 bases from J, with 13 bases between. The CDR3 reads CASSPGMGPEAFF. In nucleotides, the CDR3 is TGTGCCAGCAGCCCAGGAATGGGCCCTGAAGCTTTCTTT.

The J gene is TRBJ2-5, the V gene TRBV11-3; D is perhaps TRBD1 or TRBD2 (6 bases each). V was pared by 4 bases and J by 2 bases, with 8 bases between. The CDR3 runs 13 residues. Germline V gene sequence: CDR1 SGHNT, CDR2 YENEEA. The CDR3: CASSSGAQETQYF. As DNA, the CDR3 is TGTGCCAGCAGCTCGGGGGCACAAGAGACCCAGTACTTC.

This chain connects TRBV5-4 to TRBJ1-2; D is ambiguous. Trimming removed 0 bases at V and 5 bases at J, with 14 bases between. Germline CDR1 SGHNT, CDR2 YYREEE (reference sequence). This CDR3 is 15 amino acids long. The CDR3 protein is CASSLGTRSEYGYTF. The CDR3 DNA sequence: TGTGCCAGCAGCTTGGGGACCAGAAGCGAGTATGGCTACACCTTC.

In DNA form, the CDR3 reads TGTGCCAGCAGCTTATTTGAGAACACTGAAGCTTTCTTT. The encoded protein is CASSLFENTEAFF. The V gene is TRBV7-2, the J gene TRBJ1-1; D gene ambiguous. V lost 2 bases and J lost 1, with 5 bases in between. Germline assignment: CDR1 SGHTA and CDR2 FQGNSA. The CDR3 consists of 13 residues.

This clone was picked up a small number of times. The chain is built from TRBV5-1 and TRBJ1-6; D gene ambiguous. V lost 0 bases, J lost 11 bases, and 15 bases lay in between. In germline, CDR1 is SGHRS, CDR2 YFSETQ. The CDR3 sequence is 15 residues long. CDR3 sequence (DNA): TGCGCCAGCAGCTTGGCCGGGATCATACATCCACCCCTCCACTTT. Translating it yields CASSLAGIIHPPLHF.

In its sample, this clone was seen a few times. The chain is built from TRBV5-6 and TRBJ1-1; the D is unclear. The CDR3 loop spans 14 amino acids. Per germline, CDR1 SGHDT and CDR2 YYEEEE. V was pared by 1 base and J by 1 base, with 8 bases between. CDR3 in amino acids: CASSLIKPNTEAFF. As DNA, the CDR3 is TGTGCCAGCAGCTTGATAAAGCCGAACACTGAAGCTTTCTTT.

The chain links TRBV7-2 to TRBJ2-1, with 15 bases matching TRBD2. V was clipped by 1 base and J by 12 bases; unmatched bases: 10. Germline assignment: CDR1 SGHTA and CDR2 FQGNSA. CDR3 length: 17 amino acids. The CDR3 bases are TGTGCCAGCAGCTTAGGACCGCCGGGACTAGCGGGGGGTGTGCAGTTCTTC. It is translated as CASSLGPPGLAGGVQFF.

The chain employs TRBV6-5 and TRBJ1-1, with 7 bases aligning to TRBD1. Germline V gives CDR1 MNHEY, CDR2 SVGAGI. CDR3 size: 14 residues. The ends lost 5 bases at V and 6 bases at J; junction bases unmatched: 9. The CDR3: CASSETGPYAEAFF. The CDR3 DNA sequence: TGTGCCAGCAGTGAGACAGGGCCTTACGCTGAAGCTTTCTTT.

The CDR3 bases are TGTGCCAGCAGCCAAGTCGGGTCAGAATATGGCTACACCTTC. Translated: CASSQVGSEYGYTF. V and J are TRBV4-2 and TRBJ1-2, with no clear D. The V and J ends lost 1 base and 5 bases respectively, with 11 bases between them. The CDR3 sequence is 14 residues long. Germline loops: CDR1 LGHNA, CDR2 YNFKEQ.

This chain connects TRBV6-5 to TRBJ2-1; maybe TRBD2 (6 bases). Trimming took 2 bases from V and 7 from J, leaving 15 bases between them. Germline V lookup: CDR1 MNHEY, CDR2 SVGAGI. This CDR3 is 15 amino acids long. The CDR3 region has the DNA TGTGCCAGCAGTTACGGGGGACTGGGCTCTAATGAGCAGTTCTTC. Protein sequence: CASSYGGLGSNEQFF.